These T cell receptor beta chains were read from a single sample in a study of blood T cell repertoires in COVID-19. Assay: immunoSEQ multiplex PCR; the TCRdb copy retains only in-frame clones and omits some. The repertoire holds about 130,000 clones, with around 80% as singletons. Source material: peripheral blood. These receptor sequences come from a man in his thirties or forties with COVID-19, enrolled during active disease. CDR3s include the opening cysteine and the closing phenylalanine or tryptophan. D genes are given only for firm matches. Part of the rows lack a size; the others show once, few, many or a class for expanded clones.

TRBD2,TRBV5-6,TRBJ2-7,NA,CASSSGLQSYAQYF,TGTGCCAGCAGCTCGGGACTACAAAGCTACGCGCAGTACTTC
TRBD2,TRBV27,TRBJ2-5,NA,CASSFLGIGGAKVTQYF,TGTGCCAGCAGTTTTTTAGGAATCGGGGGGGCCAAGGTGACCCAGTACTTC
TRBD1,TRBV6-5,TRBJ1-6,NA,CASSRDSLSPLHF,TGTGCCAGCAGTCGGGACAGCCTTTCACCCCTCCACTTT
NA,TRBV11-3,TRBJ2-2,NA,CASSLRGSGELFF,TGTGCCAGCAGCTTAAGGGGGTCCGGGGAGCTGTTTTTT
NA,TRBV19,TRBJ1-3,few,CASRDQQVVSGNTIYF,TGTGCCAGTAGGGACCAACAGGTGGTCTCTGGAAACACCATATATTTT
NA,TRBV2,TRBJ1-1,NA,CASRAGQTNTEAFF,TGTGCCAGCAGAGCAGGACAGACTAACACTGAAGCTTTCTTT
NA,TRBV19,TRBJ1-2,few,CASSRPFTGTYGYTF,TGTGCCAGTAGTAGACCATTCACAGGGACCTATGGCTACACCTTC
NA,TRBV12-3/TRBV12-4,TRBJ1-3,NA,CASSFRATDTIYF,TGTGCCAGCAGTTTTCGAGCAACAGACACCATATATTTT
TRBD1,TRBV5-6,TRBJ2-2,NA,CASSSGTGDTGELFF,TGTGCCAGCAGTTCCGGGACAGGAGACACCGGGGAGCTGTTTTTT
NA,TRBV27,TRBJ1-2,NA,CASSFSRGGGYTF,TGTGCCAGCAGTTTTAGCAGGGGTGGGGGCTACACCTTC
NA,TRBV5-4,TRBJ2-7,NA,CASSFEQAYEQYF,TGTGCCAGCAGCTTCGAACAGGCCTACGAGCAGTACTTC
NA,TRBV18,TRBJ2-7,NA,CASNRGNSYEQYF,TGTGCCAGCAACAGAGGGAACTCCTACGAGCAGTACTTC
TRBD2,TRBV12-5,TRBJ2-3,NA,CASGEREADTQYF,TGTGCTAGTGGGGAGCGGGAGGCAGATACGCAGTATTTT
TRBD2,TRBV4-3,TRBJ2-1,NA,CASSLQLAGMRDEQFF,TGCGCCAGCAGCCTCCAACTAGCGGGGATGAGGGATGAGCAGTTCTTC
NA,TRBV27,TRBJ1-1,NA,CASSSLAGYTEAFF,TGTGCCAGCAGTTCCCTCGCAGGGTACACTGAAGCTTTCTTT
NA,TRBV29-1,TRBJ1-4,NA,CSVADSATNEKLFF,TGCAGCGTTGCGGACAGCGCAACTAATGAAAAACTGTTTTTT
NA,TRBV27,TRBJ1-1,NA,CASKGSSAGNTEAFF,TGTGCCAGCAAAGGGTCGTCAGCGGGAAACACTGAAGCTTTCTTT
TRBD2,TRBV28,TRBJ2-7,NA,CASSSRLAGAVSYEQYF,TGTGCCAGCAGTTCCCGACTAGCGGGAGCCGTCTCCTACGAGCAGTACTTC
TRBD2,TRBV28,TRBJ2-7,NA,CASSDTSGTLSYEQYF,TGTGCCAGCAGTGACACTAGCGGGACCCTTTCCTACGAGCAGTACTTC
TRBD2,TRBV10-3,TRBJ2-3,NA,CAITPSGATDTQYF,TGTGCCATCACCCCTAGCGGGGCAACAGATACGCAGTATTTT
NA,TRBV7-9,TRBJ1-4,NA,CASSSWGTPEKLFF,TGTGCCAGCAGCTCCTGGGGGACACCTGAAAAACTGTTTTTT
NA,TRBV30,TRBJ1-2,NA,CAWSRGADYGYTF,TGTGCCTGGAGTCGGGGGGCTGACTATGGCTACACCTTC
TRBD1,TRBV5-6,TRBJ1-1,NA,CASSGRVRGTEAFF,TGTGCCAGCAGCGGAAGGGTCAGGGGGACTGAAGCTTTCTTT
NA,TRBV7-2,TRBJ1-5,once,CASSSPPEPQHF,TGTGCCAGCAGCTCCCCCCCAGAGCCCCAGCATTTT
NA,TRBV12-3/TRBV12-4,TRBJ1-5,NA,CASSLNSAQHF,TGTGCCAGCAGTTTAAATTCGGCCCAGCATTTT
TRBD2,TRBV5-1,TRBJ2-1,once,CASTLGERGLYNEQFF,TGCGCCAGCACCTTAGGGGAGCGGGGGCTCTACAATGAGCAGTTCTTC
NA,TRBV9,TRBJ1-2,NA,CASSATGANYGYTF,TGTGCCAGCAGTGCCACAGGCGCCAACTATGGCTACACCTTC
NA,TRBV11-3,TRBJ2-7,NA,CASSHTPSSSTSYEQYF,TGTGCCAGCAGCCACACCCCCTCGTCCTCAACCTCCTACGAGCAGTACTTC
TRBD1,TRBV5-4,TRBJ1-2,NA,CASTIGTGGAYGYTF,TGTGCCAGCACTATCGGGACAGGGGGGGCCTATGGCTACACCTTC
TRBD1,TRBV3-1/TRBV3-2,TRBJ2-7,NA,CASSRTTGTGIYEQYF,TGTGCCAGCAGCCGGACCACCGGGACAGGGATATACGAGCAGTACTTC
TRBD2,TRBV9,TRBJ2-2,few,CASSEKGLGTTGELFF,TGTGCCAGCAGCGAGAAAGGACTAGGTACCACCGGGGAGCTGTTTTTT
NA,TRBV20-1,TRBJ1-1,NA,CSASFFERAFF,TGCAGTGCTTCTTTCTTTGAGCGGGCTTTCTTT
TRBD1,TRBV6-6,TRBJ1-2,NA,CASSYLRDRAYGYTF,TGTGCCAGCAGTTACCTCCGGGACAGGGCCTATGGCTACACCTTC
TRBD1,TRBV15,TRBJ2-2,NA,CATRDLTGWATGELFF,TGTGCCACCAGGGACTTGACAGGGTGGGCCACCGGGGAGCTGTTTTTT
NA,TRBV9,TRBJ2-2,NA,CASSVDLERELFF,TGTGCCAGCAGCGTAGACTTAGAACGGGAGCTGTTTTTT
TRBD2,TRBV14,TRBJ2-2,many,CASSPTPSGRADVTGELFF,TGTGCCAGCAGCCCTACACCTAGCGGGAGGGCCGATGTTACCGGGGAGCTGTTTTTT
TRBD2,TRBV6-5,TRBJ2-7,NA,CASTSGEGLKEQYF,TGTGCCAGCACTTCGGGGGAGGGCCTTAAAGAGCAGTACTTC
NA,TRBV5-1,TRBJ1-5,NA,CASSPGDAILSANQPQHF,TGCGCCAGCAGCCCGGGGGATGCCATCCTTTCCGCTAATCAGCCCCAGCATTTT
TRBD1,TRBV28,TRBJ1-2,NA,CASSQQGAGNYGYTF,TGTGCCAGCAGTCAACAGGGGGCGGGCAACTATGGCTACACCTTC
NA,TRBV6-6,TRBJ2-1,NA,CASSSESYNEQFF,TGTGCCAGCTCGTCCGAGAGCTACAATGAGCAGTTCTTC
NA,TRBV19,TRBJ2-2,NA,CASRTPGTSNTGELFF,TGTGCCAGCCGCACCCCCGGGACTTCGAACACCGGGGAGCTGTTTTTT
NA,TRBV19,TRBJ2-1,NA,CASSIIISETTSGYNEQFF,TGTGCCAGTAGTATAATTATCTCGGAAACGACTTCGGGATACAATGAGCAGTTCTTC
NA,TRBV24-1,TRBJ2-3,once,CATSDPGEGADTQYF,TGTGCCACCAGTGATCCAGGGGAAGGAGCAGATACGCAGTATTTT
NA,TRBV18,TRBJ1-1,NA,CASSPRARDQDTEAFF,TGTGCCAGCTCACCAAGGGCGAGGGATCAAGACACTGAAGCTTTCTTT
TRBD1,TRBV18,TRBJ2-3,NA,CASSPGQGASGTDTQYF,TGTGCCAGCTCACCGGGACAGGGGGCTAGCGGGACAGATACGCAGTATTTT
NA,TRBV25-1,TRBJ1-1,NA,CASSEFVSTGTEAFF,TGTGCCAGCAGTGAATTCGTCTCCACGGGCACTGAAGCTTTCTTT
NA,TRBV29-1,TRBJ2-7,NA,CSVEGPGREQYF,TGCAGCGTTGAGGGGCCGGGTAGGGAGCAGTACTTC
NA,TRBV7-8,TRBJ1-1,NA,CASSQDTNTEAFF,TGTGCCAGCAGCCAAGACACGAACACTGAAGCTTTCTTT
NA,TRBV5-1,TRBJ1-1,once,CASSRELLNTEAFF,TGCGCCAGCAGCCGGGAGCTATTGAACACTGAAGCTTTCTTT
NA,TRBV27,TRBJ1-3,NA,CASSLSGLSGNTIYF,TGTGCCAGCAGTTTAAGCGGCCTCTCTGGAAACACCATATATTTT
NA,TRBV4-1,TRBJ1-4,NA,CASSHPEGAEEEKLFF,TGCGCCAGCAGCCACCCGGAAGGGGCGGAAGAAGAAAAACTGTTTTTT
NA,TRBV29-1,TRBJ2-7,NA,CSVEGTFGAYEQYF,TGCAGCGTTGAGGGAACATTCGGGGCCTACGAGCAGTACTTC